One and the same sample provided the 21 T cell receptor beta chains below, sequenced in a study of blood T cell repertoires in COVID-19 (dated by TCRdb to about 2020). Library generation was performed with the immunoSEQ multiplex PCR assay. TCRdb holds this immuneACCESS table with in-frame rearrangements only. Some clones are missing; in checked studies, unresolved V genes explain under half, and the rest has no known cause. Counted in this sample were around 86,000 clones; around 85% of them appeared once. The top ten clonotypes cover 35% to 45% of the sample. The source material was peripheral blood. These receptors were taken from an elderly man with acute or convalescent COVID-19.

In this sample, this clone turned up a few times. V usage is TRBV6-2 or TRBV6-3 and J usage is TRBJ1-4; 12 bases are a match to TRBD1. Unmatched junction bases numbered 9, after V lost 6 bases and J lost 7 bases. This CDR3 has 16 amino acids. Germline V CDR1 and CDR2: MNHEY, SVGEGT. CDR3 nucleotide sequence: TGTGCCAGCAGCGACGGGACAGGGGGCCGAAGTGAAAAACTGTTTTTT. This codes for CASSDGTGGRSEKLFF.

The rearrangement joins TRBV6-6 to TRBJ2-1; 8 bases fit TRBD2. The CDR3 has 13 amino acids. The V segment lost 11 bases and the J segment 5 bases; nucleotides outside the gene matches: 8. Germline assignment: CDR1 MNHNY and CDR2 SVGAGI (reference sequence). CDR3 amino acids: CAVQRESHNEQFF. Here the CDR3 DNA reads TGTGCCGTCCAGCGGGAGTCGCACAATGAGCAGTTCTTC.

The gene calls are TRBV4-1 and TRBJ1-5, with 7 bases that match TRBD1. CDR3 length equals 15 residues. The junction had 3 bases not matched to a gene; V was cut back by 0 bases and J by 4 bases. Germline V lookup: CDR1 MGHRA, CDR2 YSYEKL. Written as DNA, the CDR3 is TGCGCCAGCAGCCAAGAGGGACAGATGAATCAGCCCCAGCATTTT. This translates into CASSQEGQMNQPQHF.

The V and J genes are TRBV19 and TRBJ2-1, with 8 bases matching TRBD2. The CDR3 loop spans 13 amino acids. Trimming removed 4 bases from V and 6 bases from J; junction bases left unmatched: 2. The germline CDR1 and CDR2 sequences are LNHDA and SQIVND (reference sequence). CDR3 amino acids: CASSKGLANEQFF. The CDR3 nucleotides are TGTGCCAGTAGTAAAGGACTAGCCAATGAGCAGTTCTTC.

This sequence joins TRBV19 and TRBJ1-5; 9 bases are shared with TRBD1. CDR1 and CDR2 from the germline V gene are LNHDA and SQIVND (reference sequence). The V and J ends lost 7 bases and 7 bases, in that order; junction bases with no gene match: 11. The CDR3 extends over 15 amino acids. The chain's CDR3 is CASTPSGTGRQPQHF. DNA of the CDR3: TGTGCCAGTACTCCCTCCGGGACAGGGCGACAGCCCCAGCATTTT.

This sequence joins TRBV5-6 and TRBJ2-7, with TRBD1 identical over 7 bases. This CDR3 is built from 14 residues. V lost 4 bases, J lost 5 bases, and 9 bases stayed unmatched. Per the germline V gene, CDR1 is SGHDT and CDR2 is YYEEEE. CDR3 DNA sequence: TGTGCCAGCAGCCGCCGACAGGGTTGGAACGAGCAGTACTTC. Protein product: CASSRRQGWNEQYF.

The chain carries TRBV2 and TRBJ2-7; D perhaps matches TRBD1 (5 bases). CDR1 and CDR2 from the germline V gene are SNHLY and FYNNEI. The CDR3 length is 12 residues. The ends were cut back, 7 bases at V and 3 bases at J, with 10 bases in the middle. The CDR3 loop is CASKGLNYEQYF. The DNA for the CDR3 is TGTGCCAGCAAGGGGCTGAACTACGAGCAGTACTTC.

The V and J genes are TRBV28 and TRBJ1-1, with 11 bases that match TRBD1. The junction had 4 bases not matched to a gene; V was cut back by 3 bases and J by 4 bases. The CDR3 has 15 residues. Looked up from germline, CDR1 is MDHEN and CDR2 is SYDVKM. CDR3 sequence (DNA): TGTGCCAGCAGTTTCTCCGGGACAGGGGGCACTGAAGCTTTCTTT. It is translated as CASSFSGTGGTEAFF.

The rearrangement links TRBV18 to TRBJ1-1, with TRBD1 identical over 9 bases. Germline-derived CDR1 and CDR2 are KGHSH and LQKENI. With 5 bases clipped from V and 5 bases from J, the junction kept 6 bases outside the gene matches. This CDR3 is built from 14 residues. CDR3 sequence: CASSDGTGWTEAFF. The CDR3 DNA is TGTGCCAGCTCAGACGGGACAGGGTGGACTGAAGCTTTCTTT.

The J gene is TRBJ2-2, the V gene TRBV6-5; a possible D gene is TRBD2 (5 bases). V was trimmed by 6 bases and J by 13 bases, leaving 15 bases between them. CDR1 is MNHEY, CDR2 SVGAGI, per germline. The length of the CDR3 is 12 residues. In nucleotides, the CDR3 is TGTGCCAGCAGCCAAAACCCGGGGTGGCTGTTTTTT. It yields the protein CASSQNPGWLFF.

This clone appeared once. The gene calls are TRBV10-2 and TRBJ2-7, with TRBD1 matching 10 bases. There are 14 residues in the CDR3. CDR1 and CDR2 (germline): WSHSY, SAAADI. J lost 4 bases, V lost 7 bases, and 7 bases had no gene match. CDR3 nucleotides: TGCGCCAGCAATGGACAGGGGGTATTTTACGAGCAGTACTTC. Translating it yields CASNGQGVFYEQYF.

The chain joins TRBV29-1 to TRBJ1-2; TRBD1 might be the D (6 bases). There are 14 residues in the CDR3. Germline V lookup: CDR1 SQVTM, CDR2 ANQGSEA. The V gene lost 3 bases and the J gene lost 5 bases, with 16 bases spanning the gap. CDR3 nucleotide sequence: TGCAGCGTTGATGGGGGGGCGGGTAGTTATGGCTACACCTTC. This translates into CSVDGGAGSYGYTF.

This sequence joins TRBV7-9 and TRBJ2-2, with 9 bases aligning to TRBD2. The CDR3 length is 16 residues. Trimming cost V 5 bases and J 4 bases; bases outside gene matches: 8. Germline CDR1 SEHNR, CDR2 FQNEAQ (reference sequence). CDR3 residues: CASSDSSGIGTGELFF. CDR3 sequence (DNA): TGTGCCAGCAGCGATTCTAGCGGGATAGGCACCGGGGAGCTGTTTTTT.

This clone was observed a few times. This sequence joins TRBV6-2 or TRBV6-3 and TRBJ1-4; D may be TRBD1 (6 bases). V was cut by 2 bases and J by 5 bases, with 12 bases left in between. Germline CDR1 is MNHEY and CDR2 is SVGEGT. The CDR3 loop spans 15 amino acids. CDR3 protein: CASSYGRTENEKLFF. The CDR3 bases are TGTGCCAGCAGTTACGGCAGGACAGAAAATGAAAAACTGTTTTTT.

The rearrangement links TRBV30 to TRBJ1-4; D possibly corresponds to TRBD1 (6 bases). Germline V gives CDR1 GTSNPN, CDR2 SVGIG (reference sequence). This CDR3 is 14 amino acids long. CDR3 sequence reads: CASERGLEGEKLFF. As DNA, the CDR3 is TGTGCATCGGAGAGGGGGTTGGAAGGTGAAAAACTGTTTTTT.

The chain is built from TRBV6-6 and TRBJ2-3; perhaps TRBD2 as D (6 bases). The CDR3 is made up of 15 amino acids. Germline V gives CDR1 MNHNY, CDR2 SVGAGI (reference sequence). Trimming took off 5 bases at V and 1 base at J, with 13 bases between the two ends. CDR3: CASSNAGRGTDTQYF. The CDR3, as DNA: TGTGCCAGCAGTAACGCCGGGAGAGGCACAGATACGCAGTATTTT.

This sequence joins TRBV28 and TRBJ1-2, with 7 bases aligning to TRBD1. The CDR3 has 13 amino acids. CDR1 is MDHEN and CDR2 is SYDVKM in the germline V gene. The junction had 11 bases not matched to a gene; V was cut back by 8 bases and J by 8 bases. The CDR3 loop is CASHTGTVKGYTF. The CDR3 DNA is TGTGCCAGCCACACCGGGACAGTAAAGGGCTACACCTTC.

This clone appeared a few times. This chain joins TRBV3-1 (or the pseudogene TRBV3-2) and TRBJ2-7; TRBD1 aligns across 8 bases. This CDR3 is 14 amino acids long. The V segment lost 2 bases and the J segment 6 bases; nucleotides outside the gene matches: 6. CDR1 LGHDT and CDR2 YNNKEL come from the germline V gene (reference sequence). CDR3 in DNA: TGTGCCAGCAGCCAAACGCAGGGGGCCTCCGAGCAGTACTTC. This sequence encodes CASSQTQGASEQYF.

The V call is TRBV18, the J call TRBJ1-1, with D unclear. The CDR3 has 15 amino acids. The germline V gene has CDR1 KGHSH and CDR2 LQKENI. V lost 6 bases to trimming and J lost 2 bases, with 16 bases between them. For the CDR3, the DNA is TGTGCCAGCTCCCCCTCGGCAGGCACTAACACTGAAGCTTTCTTT. Residues: CASSPSAGTNTEAFF. Full variable domain (missing parts from reference TRBV18 and TRBJ1-1): NAGVMQNPRHLVRRRGQEARLRCSPMKGHSHVYWYRQLPEEGLKFMVYLQKENIIDESGMPKERFSAEFPKEGPSILRIQQVVRGDSAAYFCASSPSAGTNTEAFFGQGTRLTVV.

In its sample, this clone was seen a few times. The genes are TRBV19 and TRBJ2-2; 13 bases fit TRBD2. The CDR3 is 16 residues long. V lost 5 bases, J lost 6 bases, and 6 bases stayed unmatched. Germline V gives CDR1 LNHDA, CDR2 SQIVND (reference sequence). The CDR3 loop reads CASSVGLAGVAGELFF. In nucleotides, the CDR3 is TGTGCCAGTAGTGTCGGACTAGCGGGAGTTGCCGGGGAGCTGTTTTTT.

V and J are TRBV5-1 and TRBJ2-1, with 11 bases fitting TRBD2. V was pared by 4 bases and J by 4 bases, with 7 bases of the junction left unmatched. CDR1 SGHRS and CDR2 YFSETQ come from the germline V gene. CDR3 length equals 16 residues. The CDR3 nucleotides read TGCGCCAGCAGCGTTAGCGGGAGGGTGAGGTACAATGAGCAGTTCTTC. Translating gives CASSVSGRVRYNEQFF.